This TCR beta chain was obtained from a study of blood T cell repertoires in COVID-19. Study summary: Italy, Spain and the United States were the sources of the convalescent and acute COVID-19 samples.

The sample holds one count of this clone. Authors' data handling: Estimates of nucleated cell counts were drawn from the amplification of reference gene primers. The repertoire was sequenced with immunoSEQ multiplex PCR; TCRdb's copy has only in-frame clones and lacks some. Clone size and V and J calls were adopted from that table, with D and trimming inferred from the DNA. The sample has 440,000 or so clones, 89% seen once. Looked up from germline, CDR1 is LGHDT and CDR2 is YNNKEL (reference sequence). The CDR3 has 16 amino acids. Between the trimmed V and J ends, which lost 4 bases and 1 base, there was a span of 14 bases.

The receptor's source is a woman aged 40 to 50 with COVID-19, enrolled during active disease. Sequences were obtained from peripheral blood. The rearrangement joins TRBV3-1 (or the pseudogene TRBV3-2) to TRBJ2-1; D might be TRBD2 (5 bases). The CDR3 protein is CASSPLAGVSYNEQFF. The CDR3 DNA reads as TGTGCCAGCAGCCCATTGGCGGGCGTATCCTACAATGAGCAGTTCTTC.